This is a list of T cell receptor beta chains from one sample in a study of technical replicates of blood from several donors. Clones were sequenced by immunoSEQ multiplex PCR, and TCRdb holds only the in-frame ones, with some missing. Among tens of thousands of clones listed, more than 95% were seen once. Source material: T cells isolated from PBMCs. The receptor source for this set is a human donor in good health. CDR3s include the opening cysteine and the closing phenylalanine or tryptophan. Each record gives: D gene, J gene, clone size, V gene, CDR3 protein, CDR3 DNA. The D gene is left open where the match is weak. Not every row has a clone size; where given, it reads once, few, many or a size class.

>.|TRBJ2-2|.|TRBV2
CASSEHRSSTGELFF
TGTGCCAGCAGTGAGCACAGGAGTTCCACCGGGGAGCTGTTTTTT
>TRBD1|TRBJ1-3|once|TRBV5-6
CASSLGGQGLRNTIYF
TGTGCCAGCAGCTTAGGTGGACAGGGTCTCAGAAACACCATATATTTT
>TRBD1|TRBJ2-2|.|TRBV5-1
CASSLGDRANTGELFF
TGCGCCAGCAGCTTGGGGGACAGGGCGAACACCGGGGAGCTGTTTTTT
>.|TRBJ1-2|.|TRBV2
CASSYRVSPMGYTF
TGTGCCAGCAGTTACAGGGTGTCGCCTATGGGCTACACCTTC
>TRBD1|TRBJ2-7|.|TRBV7-9
CASSLGDRVYEQYF
TGTGCCAGCAGCTTAGGGGACAGGGTTTACGAGCAGTACTTC
>.|TRBJ1-2|.|TRBV30
CAWSVGGAGGSGYTF
TGTGCCTGGAGTGTAGGCGGGGCGGGAGGAAGTGGCTACACCTTC
>.|TRBJ2-3|.|TRBV2
CASSDVFTDTQYF
TGTGCCAGCAGTGATGTCTTCACAGATACGCAGTATTTT
>TRBD2|TRBJ2-7|once|TRBV6-5
CACGLGLAGYEQYF
TGTGCCTGTGGGTTGGGACTAGCGGGCTACGAGCAGTACTTC
>TRBD1|TRBJ2-7|once|TRBV10-1
CASSEGGQNPYEQYF
TGCGCCAGCAGTGAGGGGGGACAGAACCCCTACGAGCAGTACTTC
>.|TRBJ1-1|.|TRBV7-3
CASSAQGMNTEAFF
TGTGCCAGCAGCGCACAGGGTATGAACACTGAAGCTTTCTTT
>TRBD2|TRBJ2-7|.|TRBV6-1
CASSTGTSGGDEQYF
TGTGCCAGCAGTACCGGGACTAGCGGTGGGGACGAGCAGTACTTC
>.|TRBJ2-7|.|TRBV19
CASSYSGSYEQYF
TGTGCCAGTAGTTATAGCGGTTCCTACGAGCAGTACTTC
>TRBD2|TRBJ2-3|.|TRBV4-1
CASSQEGVTSGGTDTQYF
TGCGCCAGCAGCCAAGAAGGGGTGACTAGCGGGGGCACAGATACGCAGTATTTT
>TRBD1|TRBJ1-4|.|TRBV19
CASSRGTGGEKLFF
TGTGCCAGTAGTAGGGGGACAGGGGGAGAAAAACTGTTTTTT
>.|TRBJ1-2|.|TRBV2
CASSEIVETNYGYTF
TGTGCCAGCAGTGAAATTGTAGAAACCAACTATGGCTACACCTTC
>.|TRBJ2-2|once|TRBV30
CAWSELNTGELFF
TGTGCCTGGAGTGAGCTGAACACCGGGGAGCTGTTTTTT
>TRBD2|TRBJ2-7|.|TRBV5-4
CASSSLAGGFHEQYF
TGTGCCAGCAGTTCGTTAGCGGGGGGTTTCCACGAGCAGTACTTC
>TRBD1|TRBJ2-3|.|TRBV5-1
CASSLRTGPLNGDTQYF
TGCGCCAGCAGCCTAAGGACAGGTCCCCTGAATGGAGATACGCAGTATTTT
>TRBD1|TRBJ1-6|.|TRBV5-1
CASSSYFPDRGDSPLHF
TGCGCCAGCAGCTCCTACTTTCCGGACAGGGGGGATTCACCCCTCCACTTT
>.|TRBJ1-6|few|TRBV7-9
CASSFLGPLGGSPLHF
TGTGCCAGCAGCTTTCTTGGACCTCTCGGAGGTTCACCCCTCCACTTT
>.|TRBJ1-4|.|TRBV30
CAWGRGGSEKLFF
TGTGCCTGGGGACGGGGGGGGAGTGAAAAACTGTTTTTT
>.|TRBJ1-6|.|TRBV4-1
CASSQEGFGIRSPLHF
TGCGCCAGCAGCCAAGAAGGGTTCGGGATTCGGTCACCCCTCCACTTT
>.|TRBJ1-6|.|TRBV11-2
CASSFLGQRNSPLHF
TGTGCCAGCAGCTTCCTGGGGCAGCGTAATTCACCCCTCCACTTT
>.|TRBJ1-6|.|TRBV7-9
CASSLESQAFVTLHF
TGTGCCAGCAGCTTAGAGTCACAAGCGTTCGTCACCCTCCACTTT
>.|TRBJ2-7|.|TRBV19
CASKMGDSAYEQYF
TGTGCCAGTAAGATGGGAGACTCTGCCTACGAGCAGTACTTC
>TRBD1|TRBJ1-1|.|TRBV5-6
CASSFGTGISHTEAFF
TGTGCCAGCAGCTTCGGGACAGGGATCAGTCACACTGAAGCTTTCTTT
>.|TRBJ2-5|.|TRBV5-1
CASSLAGETQYF
TGCGCCAGCAGCTTGGCCGGGGAGACCCAGTACTTC
>TRBD1|TRBJ2-3|.|TRBV5-1
CASSRDRVGTDTQYF
TGCGCCAGCAGCAGAGACAGGGTTGGCACAGATACGCAGTATTTT
>TRBD1|TRBJ2-4|.|TRBV5-1
CASSRIYRDRDNIQYF
TGCGCCAGCAGCCGAATTTATCGGGACAGGGATAACATTCAGTACTTC
>TRBD2|TRBJ2-3|.|TRBV9
CASNQRGLADTDTQYF
TGTGCCAGCAACCAAAGGGGACTAGCGGACACAGATACGCAGTATTTT
>.|TRBJ2-5|.|TRBV7-3
CASSLQNQETQYF
TGTGCCAGCAGCTTACAGAACCAAGAGACCCAGTACTTC
>TRBD1|TRBJ1-2|.|TRBV5-1
CASSNGTGGVYGYTF
TGCGCCAGCAGCAACGGTACAGGGGGGGTCTATGGCTACACCTTC
>TRBD1|TRBJ1-2|.|TRBV11-3
CASSLEKTGGDYGYTF
TGTGCCAGCAGCTTAGAAAAGACAGGGGGCGACTATGGCTACACCTTC
>TRBD2|TRBJ2-5|.|TRBV6-5
CASSPSGGAQETQYF
TGTGCCAGCAGCCCTAGCGGGGGCGCGCAAGAGACCCAGTACTTC
>.|TRBJ1-1|.|TRBV9
CASSVEGVEAFF
TGTGCCAGCAGCGTAGAGGGGGTTGAAGCTTTCTTT
>TRBD2|TRBJ2-3|.|TRBV28
CASSLNLGGSGSDTQYF
TGTGCCAGCAGTTTAAATCTTGGCGGGAGCGGATCAGATACGCAGTATTTT
>TRBD2|TRBJ2-3|once|TRBV11-3
CASSPPGGRITDTQYF
TGTGCCAGCAGCCCTCCGGGGGGACGGATCACAGATACGCAGTATTTT
>TRBD2|TRBJ2-1|.|TRBV27
CASIPPGGGRGYEQFF
TGTGCCAGCATCCCGCCGGGGGGCGGGAGGGGGTATGAGCAGTTCTTC
>.|TRBJ2-5|.|TRBV19
CASNAGVRETQYF
TGTGCCAGTAATGCAGGGGTCAGAGAGACCCAGTACTTC
>TRBD1|TRBJ2-3|.|TRBV2
CASSDSRDWTGVTDTQYF
TGTGCCAGCAGTGATAGTCGGGATTGGACAGGGGTCACAGATACGCAGTATTTT
>.|TRBJ1-4|.|TRBV29-1
CSVVGSGSEKLFF
TGCAGCGTTGTGGGCAGCGGGAGTGAAAAACTGTTTTTT
>.|TRBJ1-6|.|TRBV2
CASSEALAGRSPLHF
TGTGCCAGCAGTGAAGCTTTAGCGGGGCGGTCACCCCTCCACTTT
>.|TRBJ2-7|.|TRBV2
CASSDPGGVQF
TGTGCCAGCAGTGACCCTGGCGGCGTCCAATTC
>.|TRBJ1-3|once|TRBV12-5
CASGLVLGQYRGNTIYF
TGTGCTAGTGGTTTGGTACTGGGGCAGTATAGGGGAAACACCATATATTTT
>.|TRBJ2-7|.|TRBV7-9
CASSFGQPGMDEQYF
TGTGCCAGCAGCTTCGGACAGCCGGGCATGGACGAGCAGTACTTC
>.|TRBJ2-1|.|TRBV27
CASSRRDSYNEQFF
TGTGCCAGCAGTAGGCGGGACAGCTACAATGAGCAGTTCTTC